Below are 28 T cell receptor beta chains sequenced from a single sample in a study of T cells in Graves' hyperthyroidism and ophthalmopathy. Amplification targeted TCR beta CDR3 regions from RNA transcripts. A set of HTBI primers served as the primers for a first-round RT-PCR of the TCR CDR3. TCRdb fed the multiplex PCR reads into MiXCR, producing one record per CDR3 protein. The sample has hundreds of thousands of distinct CDR3 sequences, approximately 15% seen once. The specimen sequenced was blood. These receptors were taken from a woman in her sixties with Graves' ophthalmopathy.

At least ten counts were recorded for this clonotype. V is TRBV20-1 and J is TRBJ1-3; the D gene is possibly TRBD1 (6 bases). V lost 0 bases and J lost 0, with 9 bases in between. The CDR3 spans 15 residues. The germline CDR1 and CDR2 sequences are DFQATT and SNEGSKA (reference sequence). CDR3 in amino acids: CSARDGQTSGNTIYF. DNA of the CDR3: TGCAGTGCTAGAGACGGACAGACCTCTGGAAACACCATATATTTT.

This clonotype occurred many times. The V call is TRBV7-8, the J call TRBJ1-1; D is unresolved. Trimming stripped 3 bases from V and 0 bases from J, with 8 bases between. The length of the CDR3 is 14 residues. CDR1 and CDR2 (germline): SGHVS, FQNEAQ. In DNA, the CDR3 is TGTGCCAGCAGCTTTTCGACGGTGAACACTGAAGCTTTCTTT. It codes for CASSFSTVNTEAFF. Together with reference TRBV7-8 and TRBJ1-1, the CDR3 gives the full variable domain: GAGVSQSPRYKVAKRGQDVALRCDPISGHVSLFWYQQALGQGPEFLTYFQNEAQLDKSGLPSDRFFAERPEGSVSTLKIQRTQQEDSAVYLCASSFSTVNTEAFFGQGTRLTVV.

The chain links TRBV4-3 to TRBJ2-7, with D perhaps matching TRBD1 (6 bases). Germline V gene data show CDR1 as LGHNA and CDR2 as YSLEER. The CDR3 covers 14 residues. Trimming removed 0 bases at V and 3 bases at J, with 9 bases between. In nucleotides, the CDR3 is TGCGCCAGCAGCCAAGATAGGACAGACTACGAGCAGTACTTC. The encoded protein is CASSQDRTDYEQYF.

The rearrangement links TRBV20-1 to TRBJ2-7; TRBD1 matches at 10 bases. V dropped 1 base and J dropped 3; count of bases not matched to a gene: 21. Germline V gene lookup returns CDR1 DFQATT and CDR2 SNEGSKA (reference sequence). CDR3 length equals 20 residues. CDR3 protein: CSARVGTGARPLKTNYEQYF. The CDR3, as DNA: TGCAGTGCTAGAGTTGGGACAGGGGCCCGCCCATTGAAAACTAACTACGAGCAGTACTTC.

Only a few counts were recorded for this clonotype. A much larger clonotype is one base distant, so this may be a read error. CDR3 sequence: CSVQLVGENYGYTF. CDR3 bases: TGCAGCGTTCAATTAGTGGGCGAGAACTATGGCTACACCTTC. The chain employs TRBV29-1 and TRBJ1-2, with D unclear. The CDR3 runs 14 residues. V was trimmed by 5 bases and J by 2 bases, leaving 15 bases between them. The germline gives CDR1 SQVTM, CDR2 ANQGSEA. The full variable domain, with the rest looked up from reference TRBV29-1 and TRBJ1-2, is SAVISQKPSRDICQRGTSLTIQCQVDSQVTMMFWYRQQPGQSLTLIATANQGSEATYESGFVIDKFPISRPNLTFSTLTVSNMSPEDSSIYLCSVQLVGENYGYTFGSGTRLTVV.

This clonotype has at least ten counts. J is TRBJ1-5 and V is TRBV28; D uncertain. The CDR3 is 13 residues long. Germline values: CDR1 MDHEN, CDR2 SYDVKM. The V end lost 6 bases, the J end lost 6 bases, and 12 bases lay between the germline ends. CDR3 nucleotides: TGTGCCAGCAGCTTTATAGGTCGTCAGCCCCAGCATTTT. This sequence encodes CASSFIGRQPQHF.

The CDR3 reads CASSGKTQYF. As DNA, the CDR3 is TGCGCCAGCTCGGGAAAGACCCAGTACTTC. The genes are TRBV10-1 and TRBJ2-5; perhaps TRBD2 as D (5 bases). Germline CDR1 and CDR2: WNHNN and SYGVQD (reference sequence). Trimming pared 8 bases from V and 6 bases from J, leaving 7 bases between. The CDR3 length is 10 residues.

The chain links TRBV20-1 to TRBJ2-7, with D unclear. Per the germline V gene, CDR1 is DFQATT and CDR2 is SNEGSKA (reference sequence). Trimming cost V 3 bases and J 2 bases, with 17 bases left between them. This CDR3 contains 15 residues. In DNA form, the CDR3 reads TGCAGTGCTAGGAAACTCTCGGGTAACCCCTACGAGCAGTACTTC. It is translated as CSARKLSGNPYEQYF.

The chain employs TRBV7-2 and TRBJ2-7; perhaps TRBD1 as D (6 bases). The CDR3 length is 13 residues. Germline lookup yields CDR1 SGHTA and CDR2 FQGNSA. V gave up 5 bases and J gave up 3 bases, with 11 bases separating them. CDR3 residues: CASSPYRDYEQYF. The CDR3 region has the DNA TGTGCCAGCAGCCCTTACAGGGACTACGAGCAGTACTTC.

The genes are TRBV5-1 and TRBJ1-3; TRBD1 is a possible D gene (6 bases). The CDR3 totals 17 residues. Germline V CDR1 and CDR2: SGHRS, YFSETQ. Trimming took off 0 bases at V and 0 bases at J, with 13 bases between the two ends. This CDR3 reads CASSLGTAPSSGNTIYF. CDR3 nucleotide sequence: TGCGCCAGCAGCTTGGGGACAGCTCCCAGCTCTGGAAACACCATATATTTT. Drawing the rest from reference TRBV5-1 and TRBJ1-3, the complete variable domain is KAGVTQTPRYLIKTRGQQVTLSCSPISGHRSVSWYQQTPGQGLQFLFEYFSETQRNKGNFPGRFSGRQFSNSRSEMNVSTLELGDSALYLCASSLGTAPSSGNTIYFGEGSWLTVV.

This clonotype appeared many times. V is TRBV20-1 and J is TRBJ1-5; the D gene is possibly TRBD1 (6 bases). V lost 2 bases and J 1 base, leaving 6 bases between the germline ends. Looked up from germline, CDR1 is DFQATT and CDR2 is SNEGSKA (reference sequence). This CDR3 is 13 amino acids long. DNA for the CDR3: TGCAGTGCTAGACAGGGGAGCAATCAGCCCCAGCATTTT. Its protein product is CSARQGSNQPQHF.

At least ten counts were recorded for this clonotype. The chain carries TRBV5-1 and TRBJ2-1; maybe TRBD1 (6 bases). The germline V gene has CDR1 SGHRS and CDR2 YFSETQ. The CDR3 contains 13 residues. V lost 3 bases and J lost 10, with 14 bases in between. CDR3 protein: CASSWNRAGEQFF. The CDR3, as DNA: TGCGCCAGCAGCTGGAACAGGGCAGGCGAGCAGTTCTTC.

This clonotype has ten or more counts. The rearrangement uses TRBV3-1 and TRBJ2-3; the D is unclear. V dropped 3 bases and J dropped 2 bases, with 15 bases sitting between them. CDR3 length: 16 amino acids. CDR1 LGHDT and CDR2 YNNKEL come from the germline V gene (reference sequence). CDR3 in amino acids: CASSHGFGPFTDTQYF. The CDR3 nucleotides are TGTGCCAGCAGCCATGGTTTCGGACCCTTCACAGATACGCAGTATTTT.

Many counts were recorded for this clonotype. Here the CDR3 DNA reads TGTGCCAGCAGTTTATATGGGGGAGGACTAGCGGGAGGATTATACGAGCAGTACTTC. It yields the protein CASSLYGGGLAGGLYEQYF. This chain connects TRBV28 to TRBJ2-7, with 14 bases identical to TRBD2. The trim removed 1 base at V and 4 bases at J, leaving 12 bases unmatched. Per germline, CDR1 MDHEN and CDR2 SYDVKM. This CDR3 has 19 amino acids.

This clonotype occurred many times. CDR3: CASKYRTRQGSPADNQPQHF. In DNA form, the CDR3 reads TGTGCCAGCAAGTACCGGACGAGGCAGGGGTCCCCTGCGGACAATCAGCCCCAGCATTTT. V is TRBV6-1 and J is TRBJ1-5; possible D gene TRBD1, 6 bases. This CDR3 is built from 20 residues. Germline V lookup: CDR1 MNHNS, CDR2 SASEGT. Trimming took 7 bases from V and 3 from J, leaving 31 bases between them.

This clonotype was detected many times. J is TRBJ2-1 and V is TRBV5-5; TRBD2 matches at 13 bases. The CDR3 covers 18 residues. J lost 10 bases, V lost 2 bases, and 15 bases had no gene match. From germline, CDR1 is SGHKS and CDR2 YYEKEE (reference sequence). Here the CDR3 reads CASSFIDIGTSGKGEQFF. The DNA of the CDR3 is TGTGCCAGCAGCTTTATTGACATCGGGACTAGCGGGAAAGGGGAGCAGTTCTTC.

V is TRBV3-1 and J is TRBJ1-1; TRBD1 might be the D (5 bases). Trimming cost V 5 bases and J 2 bases, with 15 bases left between them. The CDR3 runs 15 residues. The germline CDR1 and CDR2 sequences are LGHDT and YNNKEL (reference sequence). DNA for the CDR3: TGTGCCAGCAGCTTAGGGACGTCTAGAAACACTGAAGCTTTCTTT. Residues: CASSLGTSRNTEAFF.

This clonotype has ten or more counts. The chain joins TRBV6-1 to TRBJ1-1; D not resolved. CDR3 length equals 13 residues. Per germline, CDR1 MNHNS and CDR2 SASEGT. The V end was cut by 8 bases, the J end by 11 bases, with 21 bases between. In DNA, the CDR3 is TGTGCCAGCTGGCTGGAATTAGGGCTTGGGGCTTTCTTT. It specifies CASWLELGLGAFF.

The J gene is TRBJ2-1, the V gene TRBV5-8; 7 bases align to TRBD1. Trimming took 1 base from V and 7 from J; bases not matched to a gene: 8. The germline gives CDR1 SGHTS, CDR2 YDEGEE. There are 15 residues in the CDR3. Written as DNA, the CDR3 is TGTGCCAGCAGCTTGCGTGACAGGGCCCAGAATGAGCAGTTCTTC. Translated, it gives CASSLRDRAQNEQFF.

The V and J genes are TRBV29-1 and TRBJ2-2; D gene uncertain. The CDR3 is 14 amino acids. CDR1 and CDR2 (germline): SQVTM, ANQGSEA. Trimming removed 5 bases at V and 0 bases at J, with 10 bases between. CDR3 amino acids: CSVKLFANTGELFF. CDR3 bases: TGCAGCGTTAAGTTATTCGCGAACACCGGGGAGCTGTTTTTT.

V gene TRBV7-2 combines with J gene TRBJ1-6, with D possibly being TRBD1 (6 bases). V lost 5 bases and J lost 7, with 18 bases in between. This CDR3 has 16 residues. CDR1 is SGHTA, CDR2 FQGNSA, per germline. CDR3: CASSPRVGGKNSPLHF. The CDR3 coding sequence is TGTGCCAGCAGCCCACGGGTGGGGGGCAAAAATTCACCCCTCCACTTT.

This clonotype has a handful of counts. The V gene is TRBV27, the J gene TRBJ2-6; D remains unclear. Germline-derived CDR1 and CDR2 are MNHEY and SMNVEV (reference sequence). V lost 5 bases, J lost 2 bases, and 16 bases lay in between. The length of the CDR3 is 17 residues. Written as DNA, the CDR3 is TGTGCCAGCAGTCCCCCTAGGAATCCCACTGGGGCCAACGTCCTGACTTTC. This encodes CASSPPRNPTGANVLTF.

This clonotype was detected many times. The rearrangement joins TRBV5-6 to TRBJ2-1; D might be TRBD1 or TRBD2, each matching 5 bases. The CDR3 is 14 amino acids. Trimming removed 3 bases at V and 6 bases at J, with 13 bases between. The germline V gene encodes CDR1 SGHDT and CDR2 YYEEEE. This chain's CDR3 is CASSWDRAVNEQFF. The CDR3, as DNA: TGTGCCAGCAGCTGGGACCGCGCGGTCAATGAGCAGTTCTTC.

This clonotype was recorded once. The V gene is TRBV5-4, the J gene TRBJ2-2, with unresolved D. Deletions cut 1 base from V and 1 base from J, with 8 bases between. Germline values: CDR1 SGHNT, CDR2 YYREEE (reference sequence). This CDR3 is 15 amino acids long. The CDR3 DNA is TGTGCCAGCAGCTTGACAGCGAAGAACACCGGGGAGCTGTTTTTT. Its protein is CASSLTAKNTGELFF. Variable domain in full (rest from reference TRBV5-4 and TRBJ2-2): ETGVTQSPTHLIKTRGQQVTLRCSSQSGHNTVSWYQQALGQGPQFIFQYYREEENGRGNFPPRFSGLQFPNYSSELNVNALELDDSALYLCASSLTAKNTGELFFGEGSRLTVL.

This clonotype occurred many times. This chain uses TRBV7-8 with TRBJ2-1; D is ambiguous. Germline V gives CDR1 SGHVS, CDR2 FQNEAQ. V lost 1 base and J 7 bases, leaving 8 bases between the germline ends. This CDR3 is built from 13 residues. The CDR3 reads CASSLGMGNEQFF. CDR3 sequence (DNA): TGTGCCAGCAGCTTAGGCATGGGGAATGAGCAGTTCTTC.

This rearrangement joins TRBV7-8 to TRBJ2-5, with D possibly TRBD2 on 6 matching bases. The CDR3 runs 14 residues. Germline lookup yields CDR1 SGHVS and CDR2 FQNEAQ. Trimming stripped 10 bases from V and 5 bases from J, with 20 bases between. The CDR3 protein is CATAPLASVETQYF. The CDR3 nucleotides read TGTGCCACCGCCCCACTAGCATCCGTTGAGACCCAGTACTTC.

On this clonotype: This may come from a read error, since a much larger clone is one base off. This chain connects TRBV27 to TRBJ1-1; unclear D gene. CDR3 length: 15 amino acids. Germline CDR1 MNHEY, CDR2 SMNVEV (reference sequence). With 4 bases removed from V and 4 bases from J, the gap between germline ends came to 16 bases. The CDR3 reads CASSSRIVRSTEAFF. CDR3 sequence (DNA): TGTGCCAGCAGTTCCAGAATCGTCAGGAGCACTGAAGCTTTCTTT.

This clonotype was observed at least ten times. The CDR3 loop is CSARGGNEETQYF. CDR3 coding DNA: TGCAGTGCTCGGGGGGGCAACGAAGAGACCCAGTACTTC. J is TRBJ2-5 and V is TRBV20-1, with 8 nucleotides matching TRBD2. The CDR3 totals 13 residues. The V and J ends lost 5 bases and 3 bases, in that order; junction bases with no gene match: 5. Germline V gives CDR1 DFQATT, CDR2 SNEGSKA (reference sequence).